A single sample is the source of the 28 T cell receptor beta chains below, sequenced in a study of post-analysis software for immune sequencing data. No antigen is known for these receptors. Prepared libraries of TCR beta cDNA carried unique molecular identifiers. TCRdb reprocessed the PCR reads with MiXCR, giving one entry per CDR3 protein. This table holds 430,000 or so distinct CDR3 sequences, 39% found once. Study-level results: TRBV5-6, TRBV5-1 and TRBV20-1 belonged to a set of about 5 TRBV segments that were more frequent in patients than controls.

The material sequenced was blood. All receptors come from a girl aged 2-10 years with multiple sclerosis.

The J gene is TRBJ1-2, the V gene TRBV20-1, with TRBD1 identical over 8 bases. The germline gives CDR1 DFQATT, CDR2 SNEGSKA (reference sequence). Trimming took 3 bases from V and 0 from J; bases not matched to a gene: 9. The CDR3 is 16 amino acids. The CDR3 spells CSARRTGRMANYGYTF. In DNA, the CDR3 is TGCAGTGCTAGGAGGACAGGGAGAATGGCTAACTATGGCTACACCTTC.

This clonotype has more than one count but fewer than ten. J is TRBJ1-5 and V is TRBV28; a possible D gene is TRBD1 (5 bases). Trimming pared 3 bases from V and 4 bases from J, leaving 10 bases between. The germline gives CDR1 MDHEN, CDR2 SYDVKM. The CDR3 sequence is 14 residues long. The CDR3 protein is CASSFGHQNQPQHF. CDR3 nucleotides: TGTGCCAGCAGTTTCGGACACCAAAATCAGCCCCAGCATTTT.

The rearrangement links TRBV7-7 to TRBJ2-5; no definite D call. The V gene lost 4 bases and the J gene lost 4 bases, with 4 bases spanning the gap. The germline gives CDR1 SSHAT, CDR2 FNYEAQ (reference sequence). This CDR3 is built from 11 residues. CDR3 residues: CASSWGETQYF. Here the CDR3 DNA reads TGTGCCAGCAGCTGGGGAGAGACCCAGTACTTC.

The V and J genes are TRBV29-1 and TRBJ1-2; 9 positions match TRBD1. After removal of 3 bases from V and 7 bases from J, the junction contained 6 bases not matched to a gene. CDR1 is SQVTM, CDR2 ANQGSEA, per germline. This CDR3 spans 13 amino acids. DNA for the CDR3: TGCAGCGTTGACACAGGGGGCGTTGGTGGCTACACCTTC. It is translated as CSVDTGGVGGYTF.

The chain couples TRBV4-2 to TRBJ2-5; the match to TRBD2 covers 13 bases. Per the germline V gene, CDR1 is LGHNA and CDR2 is YNFKEQ. Unmatched junction bases numbered 3, after V lost 1 base and J lost 7 bases. This CDR3 is 15 amino acids long. DNA of the CDR3: TGTGCCAGCAGCCAAGGACTAGCGGGAGGAGGGACCCAGTACTTC. Translation gives CASSQGLAGGGTQYF.

V usage is TRBV5-6 and J usage is TRBJ2-7, with D possibly called TRBD1 or TRBD2 (6 bases each). CDR3 length: 15 residues. CDR1 and CDR2 (germline): SGHDT, YYEEEE. The V and J ends lost 2 bases and 2 bases respectively, with 14 bases between them. CDR3: CASSLLGRGPYEQYF. CDR3 bases: TGTGCCAGCAGCTTACTCGGACGGGGGCCCTACGAGCAGTACTTC. Complete variable domain (other parts from reference TRBV5-6 and TRBJ2-7): DAGVTQSPTHLIKTRGQQVTLRCSPKSGHDTVSWYQQALGQGPQFIFQYYEEEERQRGNFPDRFSGHQFPNYSSELNVNALLLGDSALYLCASSLLGRGPYEQYFGPGTRLTVT.

This chain uses TRBV7-2 with TRBJ2-5, with 9 bases lining up with TRBD1. The CDR3 spans 14 residues. Trimming took 5 bases from V and 7 from J; bases not matched to a gene: 8. Germline-derived CDR1 and CDR2 are SGHTA and FQGNSA. CDR3 nucleotide sequence: TGTGCCAGCAGCCAAGGACAGGGGTATGGGACCCAGTACTTC. Amino acid sequence: CASSQGQGYGTQYF.

The chain combines TRBV6-5 with TRBJ2-5; D possibly corresponds to TRBD1 (6 bases). The J call is in doubt because the DNA end fits TRBJ2-7 better. This CDR3 has 12 amino acids. Germline CDR1 and CDR2: MNHEY and SVGAGI. This CDR3 is CASRTGHYEQYF. The CDR3 DNA sequence: TGTGCCAGCAGGACAGGTCATTACGAGCAGTACTTC.

The chain combines TRBV28 with TRBJ2-1; D remains unclear. The germline V gene encodes CDR1 MDHEN and CDR2 SYDVKM. CDR3 size: 13 residues. V was cut by 7 bases and J by 7 bases, with 14 bases left in between. The CDR3 nucleotides read TGTGCCAGCATCCATTCGCACCAAAATGAGCAGTTCTTC. This codes for CASIHSHQNEQFF.

The CDR3 here is CASSQDMVNYGYTF. The CDR3 DNA sequence: TGCGCCAGCAGCCAAGATATGGTTAACTATGGCTACACCTTC. V and J are TRBV4-1 and TRBJ1-2; D is undetermined. Germline CDR1 and CDR2: MGHRA and YSYEKL. Trimming shortened V by 0 bases and J by 1 base, and 6 bases separated the two germline ends. This CDR3 comprises 14 residues.

The rearrangement uses TRBV28 and TRBJ2-7; no firm D call. CDR1 is MDHEN and CDR2 is SYDVKM in the germline V gene. V lost 3 bases and J lost 4, with 19 bases in between. The length of the CDR3 is 16 residues. This CDR3 is CASSFYLEPSQYEQYF. Here the CDR3 DNA reads TGTGCCAGCAGTTTTTACCTGGAGCCCTCCCAATACGAGCAGTACTTC.

This clonotype has more than one count but fewer than ten. The V call is TRBV4-1, the J call TRBJ2-5; TRBD2 agrees at 8 bases. CDR1 and CDR2 from the germline V gene are MGHRA and YSYEKL. V lost 0 bases and J lost 5; bases outside the gene matches: 14. The CDR3 contains 18 residues. As DNA, the CDR3 is TGCGCCAGCAGCCAAGATTCCCACGAGGGACTAGTCCAGGAGACCCAGTACTTC. Amino acid sequence: CASSQDSHEGLVQETQYF.

This clonotype was picked up a small number of times. The chain has TRBV6-5 and TRBJ1-2; D is ambiguous. CDR3 size: 13 residues. Per germline, CDR1 MNHEY and CDR2 SVGAGI. The germline V and J ends were trimmed by 6 bases and 8 bases, with 16 bases remaining between them. CDR3 region: CASRTGPRDGYTF. Written as DNA, the CDR3 is TGTGCCAGCAGAACCGGGCCGCGAGACGGCTACACCTTC.

This clonotype was seen a handful of times. The chain couples TRBV5-5 to TRBJ2-1; no clear D gene. Germline V gene data show CDR1 as SGHKS and CDR2 as YYEKEE (reference sequence). The germline V and J ends were trimmed by 4 bases and 5 bases, with 7 bases remaining between them. This CDR3 is 12 amino acids long. DNA for the CDR3: TGTGCCAGCAGCCCTGTTAACAATGAGCAGTTCTTC. Protein sequence: CASSPVNNEQFF.

This chain connects TRBV3-1 to TRBJ2-5; either TRBD1 or TRBD2 may supply D (5 bases each). V gave up 0 bases and J gave up 11 bases, with 13 bases separating them. The CDR3 loop spans 13 amino acids. Germline V gene data show CDR1 as LGHDT and CDR2 as YNNKEL (reference sequence). CDR3 loop: CASSQDLWGRQYF. DNA of the CDR3: TGTGCCAGCAGCCAAGATCTATGGGGACGGCAGTACTTC.

There are a few counts of this clonotype. The gene calls are TRBV12-5 and TRBJ2-3, with no clear D. This CDR3 spans 16 amino acids. CDR1 is LGHNT, CDR2 FRNRAP, per germline. Trimming took off 1 base at V and 2 bases at J, with 13 bases between the two ends. The CDR3 coding sequence is TGTGCTAGTGGTTTGGGCTTAGTTGCCAACACAGATACGCAGTATTTT. Its protein is CASGLGLVANTDTQYF.

This clonotype has more than one count but fewer than ten. This chain uses TRBV23-1 with TRBJ2-7; no definite D call. TRBV23-1 is identified as an open reading frame with a role that is uncertain. This CDR3 has 15 residues. V dropped 1 base and J dropped 0 bases, with 10 bases sitting between them. CDR3 sequence reads: CASSQWVESSYEQYF. CDR3 nucleotide sequence: TGCGCCAGCAGTCAATGGGTGGAGAGCTCCTACGAGCAGTACTTC.

The V and J genes are TRBV5-1 and TRBJ2-3; 8 nucleotides match TRBD1. The J segment lost 1 base and the V segment lost 4 bases, leaving 5 bases of the junction unmatched. Germline V lookup: CDR1 SGHRS, CDR2 YFSETQ. This CDR3 contains 15 residues. The DNA for the CDR3 is TGCGCCAGCAGCCCATGGACAGGGCGCACAGATACGCAGTATTTT. It specifies CASSPWTGRTDTQYF.

This clonotype was counted between two and nine times. The CDR3 reads CAIIQPEAGANVLTF. For the CDR3, the DNA is TGTGCCATCATACAGCCCGAGGCGGGGGCCAACGTCCTGACTTTC. The genes are TRBV13 and TRBJ2-6; D is unresolved. The V gene's germline CDR1 is PRHDT and CDR2 FYEKMQ (reference sequence). Trimming stripped 10 bases from V and 4 bases from J, with 17 bases between. The CDR3 has 15 residues.

The chain couples TRBV11-3 to TRBJ1-1; the D gene is possibly TRBD1 (6 bases). Trimming took off 5 bases at V and 4 bases at J, with 14 bases between the two ends. Germline-derived CDR1 and CDR2 are SGHNT and YENEEA. The CDR3 is 14 amino acids. Written as DNA, the CDR3 is TGTGCCAGCAGCCGGACAGCGAGGGGCACTGAAGCTTTCTTT. Translated, it gives CASSRTARGTEAFF.

The chain carries TRBV30 and TRBJ2-7, with TRBD1 matching 9 bases. CDR3 length: 14 amino acids. The germline V gene encodes CDR1 GTSNPN and CDR2 SVGIG (reference sequence). V dropped 2 bases and J dropped 6; count of bases not matched to a gene: 8. CDR3 in amino acids: CAWSLGTGLSEQYF. The CDR3 DNA reads as TGTGCCTGGAGTTTGGGGACAGGGCTCTCCGAGCAGTACTTC.

J is TRBJ2-1 and V is TRBV27; TRBD2 matches 9 bases. V gave up 5 bases and J gave up 7 bases; unmatched junction bases: 6. From germline, CDR1 is MNHEY and CDR2 SMNVEV (reference sequence). The CDR3 runs 14 residues. The CDR3, as DNA: TGTGCCAGCAGTCGACCAGCGGGGGGAAATGAGCAGTTCTTC. Its translation is CASSRPAGGNEQFF.

The chain recombines TRBV15 with TRBJ2-7, with a possible D match to TRBD2 (6 bases). The germline CDR1 and CDR2 sequences are LNHNV and YYDKDF (reference sequence). V lost 3 bases to trimming and J lost 3 bases, with 12 bases between them. The CDR3 consists of 14 residues. CDR3: CATSSGSGNYEQYF. Written as DNA, the CDR3 is TGTGCCACCAGCAGCGGGAGTGGGAACTACGAGCAGTACTTC.

The DNA of the CDR3 is TGCAGTGCTAGCCCCGGAATGAACACTGAAGCTTTCTTT. As protein: CSASPGMNTEAFF. The rearrangement joins TRBV20-1 to TRBJ1-1, with no clear D. The CDR3 runs 13 residues. CDR1 is DFQATT and CDR2 is SNEGSKA in the germline V gene (reference sequence). V was pared by 3 bases and J by 0 bases, with 8 bases between.

V usage is TRBV20-1 and J usage is TRBJ2-4; TRBD2 matches 7 bases. Gene TRBJ2-7 matches the end of the DNA better, so the J call may be wrong. Germline assignment: CDR1 DFQATT and CDR2 SNEGSKA (reference sequence). The CDR3 is 13 amino acids. The CDR3 loop reads CSATGRVSYEQYF. The CDR3 coding sequence is TGCAGTGCTACAGGGAGGGTATCCTACGAGCAGTACTTC.

V and J are TRBV2 and TRBJ1-4; 7 positions match TRBD1. After removal of 6 bases from V and 6 bases from J, the junction contained 10 bases not matched to a gene. The CDR3 covers 15 residues. CDR1 is SNHLY and CDR2 is FYNNEI in the germline V gene. CDR3 protein: CASSREGGADEKLFF. The CDR3 nucleotides are TGTGCCAGCAGCAGGGAAGGGGGCGCGGATGAAAAACTGTTTTTT.

J is TRBJ2-5 and V is TRBV6-6; the D is unclear. The end of the DNA is better explained by TRBJ2-7, so the J call may be wrong. Germline V gene lookup returns CDR1 MNHNY and CDR2 SVGAGI (reference sequence). The CDR3 is 15 residues long. CDR3 protein: CASRNDGSDPYEQYF. Written as DNA, the CDR3 is TGTGCCAGCAGAAACGACGGATCGGATCCCTACGAGCAGTACTTC.

The chain recombines TRBV5-6 with TRBJ2-1; possible D gene TRBD2, 7 bases. CDR1 is SGHDT and CDR2 is YYEEEE in the germline V gene. Trimming removed 4 bases from V and 0 bases from J, with 14 bases in between. This CDR3 has 16 residues. The CDR3 here is CASSKGGGSSYNEQFF. CDR3 sequence (DNA): TGTGCCAGCAGCAAGGGGGGCGGGAGCTCCTACAATGAGCAGTTCTTC.